The rows below give T cell receptor beta chains drawn from one sample of a study of cytomegalovirus exposure and HLA in healthy donors. Repertoires were generated with immunoSEQ multiplex PCR, while TCRdb's copy carries only in-frame clones and drops some. The sample contains roughly 89,000 clones, more than 55% of which appear only once. The sample was PBMCs. Receptors originate from a woman aged 50 to 60 in good health and CMV-seropositive. Each CDR3 is given with its conserved first and last residue. Each record gives: V gene, J gene, D gene, clone size, CDR3 DNA, CDR3 protein. The D gene is left open where the match is weak. Some rows have no size entry. The others give once, few or many, or a class for an expanded clone.

V gene: TRBV6-6; J gene: TRBJ2-1; D gene: TRBD1; clone size: -; CDR3 DNA: TGTGCCAGCAGTAATCCCGGGACAGGAGTCAATGAGCAGTTCTTC; CDR3 protein: CASSNPGTGVNEQFF
V gene: TRBV6-5; J gene: TRBJ2-7; D gene: -; clone size: -; CDR3 DNA: TGTGCCAGCAGTTACTCGGGGACTGAGCCCTACGAGCAGTACTTC; CDR3 protein: CASSYSGTEPYEQYF
V gene: TRBV5-1; J gene: TRBJ2-7; D gene: TRBD1; clone size: -; CDR3 DNA: TGCGCCAGCAGCAACGGACAGGGCTACGAGCAGTACTTC; CDR3 protein: CASSNGQGYEQYF
V gene: TRBV2; J gene: TRBJ2-1; D gene: TRBD1; clone size: many; CDR3 DNA: TGTGCCAGCGGGACAGGGAACAATGAGCAGTTCTTC; CDR3 protein: CASGTGNNEQFF
V gene: TRBV28; J gene: TRBJ1-6; D gene: -; clone size: -; CDR3 DNA: TGTGCCAGCACCCCCCTACGTCCTAATTCACCCCTCCACTTT; CDR3 protein: CASTPLRPNSPLHF
V gene: TRBV6-1; J gene: TRBJ2-2; D gene: -; clone size: -; CDR3 DNA: TGTGCCAGCAGTCCAGTGAACACCGGGGAGCTGTTTTTT; CDR3 protein: CASSPVNTGELFF
V gene: TRBV7-7; J gene: TRBJ1-5; D gene: -; clone size: -; CDR3 DNA: TGTGCCAGCAGCCAATCCCCAGGGGTTCGGCAGCCCCAGCATTTT; CDR3 protein: CASSQSPGVRQPQHF
V gene: TRBV9; J gene: TRBJ1-4; D gene: -; clone size: few; CDR3 DNA: TGTGCCAGCACCCTGGGGGCAGTTTCTGAAAAACTGTTTTTT; CDR3 protein: CASTLGAVSEKLFF
V gene: TRBV19; J gene: TRBJ1-3; D gene: -; clone size: -; CDR3 DNA: TGTGCCAGTAACGCCCAGGGTGCTGGAAACACCATATATTTT; CDR3 protein: CASNAQGAGNTIYF
V gene: TRBV2; J gene: TRBJ1-5; D gene: -; clone size: -; CDR3 DNA: TGTGCCAGCAGTGAACAGGGAACTAGCAATCAGCCCCAGCATTTT; CDR3 protein: CASSEQGTSNQPQHF
V gene: TRBV7-9; J gene: TRBJ2-7; D gene: TRBD1; clone size: -; CDR3 DNA: TGTGCCAGCAGCTCCAAGGACAGGGCAAGCTACGAGCAGTACTTC; CDR3 protein: CASSSKDRASYEQYF
V gene: TRBV25-1; J gene: TRBJ1-1; D gene: TRBD1; clone size: few; CDR3 DNA: TGTGCCAGCAGTGGGACAGGGCAAACTGAAGCTTTCTTT; CDR3 protein: CASSGTGQTEAFF
V gene: TRBV6-5; J gene: TRBJ2-5; D gene: TRBD2; clone size: -; CDR3 DNA: TGTGCCAGCAGTTACAGGTCTAGCGGGGGGGAGACCCAGTACTTC; CDR3 protein: CASSYRSSGGETQYF
V gene: TRBV7-9; J gene: TRBJ1-1; D gene: -; clone size: few; CDR3 DNA: TGTGCCAGCAGCTTATATGGGGAGTTCAACACTGAAGCTTTCTTT; CDR3 protein: CASSLYGEFNTEAFF
V gene: TRBV9; J gene: TRBJ2-3; D gene: -; clone size: once; CDR3 DNA: TGTGCCAGCAGCGTAGGAGGCACAGATACGCAGTATTTT; CDR3 protein: CASSVGGTDTQYF
V gene: TRBV27; J gene: TRBJ1-2; D gene: TRBD1; clone size: -; CDR3 DNA: TGTGCCAGCAGTCCCCTTCCGGGACAGGGCGAAGGCTACACCTTC; CDR3 protein: CASSPLPGQGEGYTF
V gene: TRBV18; J gene: TRBJ1-2; D gene: -; clone size: few; CDR3 DNA: TGTGCCAGCTCTTCGTCGGACAGAGCGTCTGACTATGGCTACACCTTC; CDR3 protein: CASSSSDRASDYGYTF
V gene: TRBV29-1; J gene: TRBJ2-1; D gene: -; clone size: -; CDR3 DNA: TGCAGCGTGGAAAAACAGGATTCCTACAATGAGCAGTTCTTC; CDR3 protein: CSVEKQDSYNEQFF
V gene: TRBV11-2; J gene: TRBJ2-1; D gene: -; clone size: -; CDR3 DNA: TGTGCCAGCAGCCCACTAGGCAGCTCCTACAATGAGCAGTTCTTC; CDR3 protein: CASSPLGSSYNEQFF
V gene: TRBV9; J gene: TRBJ1-2; D gene: -; clone size: -; CDR3 DNA: TGTGCCAGCAGCCGAGTAGGGGATGGCTACACCTTC; CDR3 protein: CASSRVGDGYTF
V gene: TRBV30; J gene: TRBJ1-5; D gene: -; clone size: -; CDR3 DNA: TGTGCCTGGAGTGTACAGGGCAATCAGCCCCAGCATTTT; CDR3 protein: CAWSVQGNQPQHF
V gene: TRBV19; J gene: TRBJ2-3; D gene: TRBD2; clone size: -; CDR3 DNA: TGTGCCAGTAGTGTGACTAGCGGGGTCGCAGATACGCAGTATTTT; CDR3 protein: CASSVTSGVADTQYF
V gene: TRBV5-1; J gene: TRBJ2-1; D gene: -; clone size: -; CDR3 DNA: TGCGCCAGCAGCTTTGAGCGGACCTACAATGAGCAGTTCTTC; CDR3 protein: CASSFERTYNEQFF
V gene: TRBV30; J gene: TRBJ2-1; D gene: -; clone size: -; CDR3 DNA: TGTGCCTGGAGTGATGTAGGGAGAGCGTTCTTC; CDR3 protein: CAWSDVGRAFF
V gene: TRBV5-1; J gene: TRBJ2-2; D gene: -; clone size: -; CDR3 DNA: TGCGCCAGCAGCTTGGGCAGGGTGGACACCGGGGAGCTGTTTTTT; CDR3 protein: CASSLGRVDTGELFF
V gene: TRBV5-4; J gene: TRBJ2-7; D gene: -; clone size: once; CDR3 DNA: TGTGCCAGCAGCCCCCCACAGGGTGCCCCCTACGAGCAGTACTTC; CDR3 protein: CASSPPQGAPYEQYF
V gene: TRBV7-8; J gene: TRBJ1-1; D gene: -; clone size: few; CDR3 DNA: TGTGCCAGCAGCTTTTGGATAGCGGACCTGAGCACTGAAGCTTTCTTT; CDR3 protein: CASSFWIADLSTEAFF
V gene: TRBV7-2; J gene: TRBJ2-1; D gene: TRBD1; clone size: few; CDR3 DNA: TGTGCCAGCAGCTTAGCGACTATTAGGGACAGGGGACGAAATGAGCAGTTCTTC; CDR3 protein: CASSLATIRDRGRNEQFF
V gene: TRBV7-9; J gene: TRBJ1-1; D gene: -; clone size: few; CDR3 DNA: TGTGCCAGCAGCTTAGGGGGGGTACGGACTGAAGCTTTCTTT; CDR3 protein: CASSLGGVRTEAFF
V gene: TRBV2; J gene: TRBJ1-4; D gene: TRBD1; clone size: -; CDR3 DNA: TGTGCCAGCAGTGAAGGACAGGGCACTTGGTCGGAAAAACTGTTTTTT; CDR3 protein: CASSEGQGTWSEKLFF
V gene: TRBV27; J gene: TRBJ2-7; D gene: -; clone size: once; CDR3 DNA: TGTGCCAGCAGTTTATCACGGGCGGGGGAGCAGTACTTC; CDR3 protein: CASSLSRAGEQYF
V gene: TRBV30; J gene: TRBJ1-2; D gene: -; clone size: -; CDR3 DNA: TGTGCCCTAACCGCGGGGGATGGCTACACCTTC; CDR3 protein: CALTAGDGYTF
V gene: TRBV19; J gene: TRBJ2-4; D gene: TRBD2; clone size: -; CDR3 DNA: TGTGCCAGTAGTATTCCAGCGGGGGGAAAAAACATTCAGTACTTC; CDR3 protein: CASSIPAGGKNIQYF
V gene: TRBV7-6; J gene: TRBJ1-2; D gene: -; clone size: -; CDR3 DNA: TGTGCCAGCAGCCCTAGGACGGGGGGGGCTAACTATGGCTACACCTTC; CDR3 protein: CASSPRTGGANYGYTF
V gene: TRBV9; J gene: TRBJ2-1; D gene: -; clone size: few; CDR3 DNA: TGTGCCAGCAGCGTAGAAATCAGGGGTTACAATGAGCAGTTCTTC; CDR3 protein: CASSVEIRGYNEQFF
V gene: TRBV7-7; J gene: TRBJ2-1; D gene: TRBD1; clone size: -; CDR3 DNA: TGTGCCAGCAGCTTAGGACAGGGGGCGTACAATGAGCAGTTCTTC; CDR3 protein: CASSLGQGAYNEQFF
V gene: TRBV7-2; J gene: TRBJ2-6; D gene: -; clone size: -; CDR3 DNA: TGTGCCAGCAGCTTAGAAGGGAAGCAGGGTGTTGGGGCCAACGTCCTGACTTTC; CDR3 protein: CASSLEGKQGVGANVLTF
V gene: TRBV5-1; J gene: TRBJ1-1; D gene: TRBD1; clone size: -; CDR3 DNA: TGCGCCAGCAGCCCGACAGGGGGGGGTACTGAAGCTTTCTTT; CDR3 protein: CASSPTGGGTEAFF
V gene: TRBV15; J gene: TRBJ1-1; D gene: TRBD1; clone size: -; CDR3 DNA: TGTGCCACCAGCAGAGATTGGACAGGGCTTTCTGAAGCTTTCTTT; CDR3 protein: CATSRDWTGLSEAFF
V gene: TRBV30; J gene: TRBJ1-1; D gene: -; clone size: -; CDR3 DNA: TGTGCCTGGGATTCCCGGGACAACCCCTCCAGTGAAGCTTTCTTT; CDR3 protein: CAWDSRDNPSSEAFF
V gene: TRBV29-1; J gene: TRBJ2-7; D gene: TRBD1; clone size: few; CDR3 DNA: TGCAGCGTCCTACCACAGGGGCGGTACGAGCAGTACTTC; CDR3 protein: CSVLPQGRYEQYF
V gene: TRBV7-9; J gene: TRBJ1-3; D gene: TRBD1; clone size: few; CDR3 DNA: TGTGCCAGCAGGCATACCATCGGACAGGCCTCTGGAAACACCATATATTTT; CDR3 protein: CASRHTIGQASGNTIYF
V gene: TRBV27; J gene: TRBJ2-7; D gene: -; clone size: -; CDR3 DNA: TGTGCCAGCAGTTCCGCGACTAGTTCTCGGGACGAGCAGTACTTC; CDR3 protein: CASSSATSSRDEQYF
V gene: TRBV27; J gene: TRBJ2-2; D gene: TRBD1; clone size: few; CDR3 DNA: TGTGCCAGCAGTCTTGGGACAGGGGGCAAGCTGTTTTTT; CDR3 protein: CASSLGTGGKLFF
V gene: TRBV5-1; J gene: TRBJ1-1; D gene: -; clone size: -; CDR3 DNA: TGCGCCAGCAGCTTGCCGGGAGGGGGTGAAGCTTTCTTT; CDR3 protein: CASSLPGGGEAFF
V gene: TRBV2; J gene: TRBJ1-1; D gene: -; clone size: -; CDR3 DNA: TGTGCCAGCAGTGGTGCCGCGGACAGCTCAGAAATGAACACTGAAGCTTTCTTT; CDR3 protein: CASSGAADSSEMNTEAFF
V gene: TRBV6-5; J gene: TRBJ1-1; D gene: -; clone size: -; CDR3 DNA: TGTGCCAGCTCATCGGCCTACAGGAACACTGAAGCTTTCTTT; CDR3 protein: CASSSAYRNTEAFF
V gene: TRBV10-1; J gene: TRBJ2-3; D gene: TRBD2; clone size: -; CDR3 DNA: TGCGCCAGCAGTGGACTAGCGGGGGATACAGATACGCAGTATTTT; CDR3 protein: CASSGLAGDTDTQYF
V gene: TRBV9; J gene: TRBJ2-7; D gene: -; clone size: -; CDR3 DNA: TGTGCCAGCACCTTTTTAAAGGAACAGGTGCGCAACGAGCAGTACTTC; CDR3 protein: CASTFLKEQVRNEQYF
V gene: TRBV2; J gene: TRBJ1-2; D gene: TRBD1; clone size: -; CDR3 DNA: TGTGCCAGCCAAGCAACGGGACAGGGTTATGGCTACACCTTC; CDR3 protein: CASQATGQGYGYTF
V gene: TRBV28; J gene: TRBJ2-3; D gene: -; clone size: -; CDR3 DNA: TGTGCCAGCAGTTCGTCCCGGGGCACAGATACGCAGTATTTT; CDR3 protein: CASSSSRGTDTQYF
V gene: TRBV6-6; J gene: TRBJ1-3; D gene: -; clone size: -; CDR3 DNA: TGTGCCAGCAGGCCGGTGGAGGGTTATACTGGAAACACCATATATTTT; CDR3 protein: CASRPVEGYTGNTIYF
V gene: TRBV6-1; J gene: TRBJ1-2; D gene: -; clone size: -; CDR3 DNA: TGTGCCAGCAGTGAAGTGGGCGACAGTTATGGCTACACCTTC; CDR3 protein: CASSEVGDSYGYTF
V gene: TRBV14; J gene: TRBJ2-3; D gene: -; clone size: -; CDR3 DNA: TGTGCCAGCAGCCTCGTTCCAATTTTAGCCCCTGGAGAAGATACGCAGTATTTT; CDR3 protein: CASSLVPILAPGEDTQYF
V gene: TRBV27; J gene: TRBJ2-1; D gene: TRBD2; clone size: few; CDR3 DNA: TGTGCCAGCACTATCCAGGGGCGGGGGGATAGGGGTGAGCAGTTCTTC; CDR3 protein: CASTIQGRGDRGEQFF
V gene: TRBV5-1; J gene: TRBJ1-1; D gene: -; clone size: -; CDR3 DNA: TGCGCCAGCAGCTTGGGACAGGCCTACACTGAAGCTTTCTTT; CDR3 protein: CASSLGQAYTEAFF
V gene: TRBV28; J gene: TRBJ2-5; D gene: TRBD1; clone size: -; CDR3 DNA: TGTGCCAGCAGTCTCACAGGGGTCCAAGAGACCCAGTACTTC; CDR3 protein: CASSLTGVQETQYF
V gene: TRBV6-5; J gene: TRBJ1-1; D gene: -; clone size: -; CDR3 DNA: TGTGCCAGCAGCCCTGACAGGACTGAAGCTTTCTTT; CDR3 protein: CASSPDRTEAFF
V gene: TRBV7-9; J gene: TRBJ1-2; D gene: TRBD1; clone size: -; CDR3 DNA: TGTGCCAGCAGCTTACCGGGACAGGGGATGAATGGCTACACCTTC; CDR3 protein: CASSLPGQGMNGYTF